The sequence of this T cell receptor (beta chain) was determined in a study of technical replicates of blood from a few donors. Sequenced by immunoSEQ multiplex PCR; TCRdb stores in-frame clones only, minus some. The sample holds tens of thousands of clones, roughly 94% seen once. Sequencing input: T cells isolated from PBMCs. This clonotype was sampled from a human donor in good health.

The CDR3 coding sequence is TGTGCCAGCAGCTTATTATCGGGAGGACCAGGGGACGGCTACACCTTC. Translating it yields CASSLLSGGPGDGYTF. The chain has TRBV7-3 and TRBJ1-2; possible D gene TRBD1, 6 bases. The CDR3 consists of 16 residues. The germline CDR1 and CDR2 sequences are SGHTA and FQGTGA. Trimming took off 2 bases at V and 8 bases at J, with 21 bases between the two ends.